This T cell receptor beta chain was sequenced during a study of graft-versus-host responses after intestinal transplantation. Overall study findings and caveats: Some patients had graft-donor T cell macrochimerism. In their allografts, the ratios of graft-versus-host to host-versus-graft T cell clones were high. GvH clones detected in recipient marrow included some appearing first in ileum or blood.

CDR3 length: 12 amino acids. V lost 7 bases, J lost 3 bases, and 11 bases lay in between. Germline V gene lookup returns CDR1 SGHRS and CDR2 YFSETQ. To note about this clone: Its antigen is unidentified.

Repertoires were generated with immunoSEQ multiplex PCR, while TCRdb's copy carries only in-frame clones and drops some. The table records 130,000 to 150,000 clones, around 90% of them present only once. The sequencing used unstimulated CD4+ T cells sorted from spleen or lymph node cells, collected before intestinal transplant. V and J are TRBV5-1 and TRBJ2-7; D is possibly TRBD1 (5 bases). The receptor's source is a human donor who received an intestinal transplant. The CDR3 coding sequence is TGCGCCAGCGGTCAGGGTAGCTACGAGCAGTACTTC. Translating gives CASGQGSYEQYF.